This T cell receptor (beta chain) derives from a study of post-analysis software for immune sequencing data. Points from the study as a whole: Higher frequency in patients than in controls was seen for about five TRBV segments, with TRBV5-6, TRBV5-1 and TRBV20-1 among them. By F measure, samples from a shared preparation batch strongly co-clustered.

From germline, CDR1 is ENHRY and CDR2 SYGVKD. This CDR3 is 12 amino acids long. V dropped 6 bases and J dropped 7 bases, with 12 bases sitting between them. In the case of this clonotype: Its antigen is currently unknown.

Incorporated into the TCR beta cDNA libraries were unique molecular identifiers, which served to reduce PCR and sequencing biases. TCRdb reprocessed the PCR reads with MiXCR, giving one entry per CDR3 protein. The repertoire holds about 380,000 distinct CDR3 sequences, around 33% seen once, with 10% to 15% in the top ten. The chain carries TRBV10-3 and TRBJ1-2; TRBD1 is a possible D gene (6 bases). The receptor comes from a girl aged 10-17 years with multiple sclerosis. The sequenced material came from blood. The CDR3 sequence: CAIRADRSGYTF. CDR3 DNA: TGTGCCATCAGGGCCGACAGGAGTGGCTACACCTTC.